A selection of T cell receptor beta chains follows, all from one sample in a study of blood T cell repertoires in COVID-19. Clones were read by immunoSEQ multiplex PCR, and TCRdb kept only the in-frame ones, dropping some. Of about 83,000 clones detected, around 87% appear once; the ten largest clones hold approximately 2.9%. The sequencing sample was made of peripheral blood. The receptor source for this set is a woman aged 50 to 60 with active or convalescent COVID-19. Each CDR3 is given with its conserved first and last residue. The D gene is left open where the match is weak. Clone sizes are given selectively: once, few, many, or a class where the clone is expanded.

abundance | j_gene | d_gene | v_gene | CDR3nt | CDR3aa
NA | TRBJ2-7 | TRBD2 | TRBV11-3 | TGTGCCAGCAGCCTGAGCGGGGGTTCCTACGAGCAGTACTTC | CASSLSGGSYEQYF
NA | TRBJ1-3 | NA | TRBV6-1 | TGTGCCAGCAGTGAAATTGGGGGGGGCCCTGGAAACACCATATATTTT | CASSEIGGGPGNTIYF
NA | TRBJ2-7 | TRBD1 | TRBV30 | TGTGCCCACAGGGGGCTGGACGAGCAGTACTTC | CAHRGLDEQYF
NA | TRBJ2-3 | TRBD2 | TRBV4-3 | TGCGCCAGCAGCCAAGGTCAGACTAGCTTGAGCACAGATACGCAGTATTTT | CASSQGQTSLSTDTQYF
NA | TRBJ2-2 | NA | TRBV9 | TGTGCCAGCAGCGTAGGAAGGGAGGAGGGGAACACCGGGGAGCTGTTTTTT | CASSVGREEGNTGELFF
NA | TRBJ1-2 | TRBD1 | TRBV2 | TGTGCCAGCAGTGATATGGAGGGACAGATAGGCTACACCTTC | CASSDMEGQIGYTF
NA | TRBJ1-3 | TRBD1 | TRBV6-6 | TGTGCCAGCAGTTACTCGAGGGGGACAGCGGAAAACACCATATATTTT | CASSYSRGTAENTIYF
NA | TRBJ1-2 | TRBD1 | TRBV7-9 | TGTGCCAGCAGCCTCGGGACAGGCCCAGGCTACACCTTC | CASSLGTGPGYTF
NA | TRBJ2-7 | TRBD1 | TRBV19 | TGTGCCAGTAGCAAGGACAGGCGTTACGAGCAGTACTTC | CASSKDRRYEQYF
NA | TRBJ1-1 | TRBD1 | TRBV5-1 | TGCGCCAGCAGCTTGGCCTCGAGGGGGCCCACTGAAGCTTTCTTT | CASSLASRGPTEAFF
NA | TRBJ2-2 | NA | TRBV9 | TGTGCCAGCAGCGTGGGGACTCTGAACACCGGGGAGCTGTTTTTT | CASSVGTLNTGELFF
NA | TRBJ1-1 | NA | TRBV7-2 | TGTGCCAGCAGCTTGGGACTGCCGGGACGTAGCTTGAACACTGAAGCTTTCTTT | CASSLGLPGRSLNTEAFF
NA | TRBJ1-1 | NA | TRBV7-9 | TGTGCCAGCAGCTTAGCTCTGACAGTGAACACTGAAGCTTTCTTT | CASSLALTVNTEAFF
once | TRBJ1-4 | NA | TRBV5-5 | TGTGCCAGCAGCCCTGCGTTGAGCTTCAATCTTAATGAAAAACTGTTTTTT | CASSPALSFNLNEKLFF
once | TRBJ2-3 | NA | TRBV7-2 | TGTGCCAGCAGCTTTGACAGATACACAGATACGCAGTATTTT | CASSFDRYTDTQYF
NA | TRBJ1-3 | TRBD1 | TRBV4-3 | TGCGCCAGCAGCCAAGAGGAGACAGGGACTGGAAACACCATATATTTT | CASSQEETGTGNTIYF
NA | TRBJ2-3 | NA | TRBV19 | TGTGCCAGTAGCCAGACAGTGTCTAGCACAGATACGCAGTATTTT | CASSQTVSSTDTQYF